The next 30 T cell receptor beta chains were all read from a single sample in a study of blood T cells in healthy people across ages. For the second PCR, which ran for roughly 7 to 11 cycles, a sample-barcoded 5' primer and a J-beta primer mix were used. From the 5' RACE reads, TCRdb called clonotypes with MiXCR, one entry per CDR3 protein. The table includes hundreds of thousands of distinct CDR3 sequences, roughly 41% detected once. Sequencing was done on a sample of blood. The source of these receptors is a man aged 80 or over in good health.

This rearrangement joins TRBV20-1 to TRBJ1-1; TRBD1 might be the D (6 bases). The CDR3 is 14 residues long. Deletions cut 6 bases from V and 4 bases from J, with 18 bases between. Germline lookup yields CDR1 DFQATT and CDR2 SNEGSKA (reference sequence). DNA of the CDR3: TGCAGTGCGACTTTGGACAGCTTGAGCACTGAAGCTTTCTTT. Protein: CSATLDSLSTEAFF.

The chain links TRBV7-2 to TRBJ2-1; TRBD2 matches 7 bases. Germline CDR1 is SGHTA and CDR2 is FQGNSA. The CDR3 runs 15 residues. V lost 5 bases, J lost 8 bases, and 12 bases stayed unmatched. The CDR3 DNA follows: TGTGCCAGCAGCATGGGGGGGTCAGGGAGCGATGAGCAGTTCTTC. Translated: CASSMGGSGSDEQFF.

The V call is TRBV6-2 or TRBV6-3, the J call TRBJ1-2; D gene unclear. Per the germline V gene, CDR1 is MNHEY and CDR2 is SVGEGT. V lost 2 bases and J 0 bases, leaving 7 bases between the germline ends. CDR3 length: 14 residues. CDR3 loop: CASSYGIANYGYTF. CDR3 DNA: TGTGCCAGCAGTTACGGCATCGCTAACTATGGCTACACCTTC.

The chain is built from TRBV7-9 and TRBJ2-5; TRBD2 matches at 9 bases. The CDR3 covers 15 residues. The germline V gene encodes CDR1 SEHNR and CDR2 FQNEAQ (reference sequence). The V segment lost 3 bases and the J segment 11 bases; nucleotides outside the gene matches: 13. CDR3 sequence: CASSFRAGGYNEQYF. CDR3 DNA sequence: TGTGCCAGCAGCTTTCGAGCGGGGGGCTACAATGAGCAGTACTTC. The full variable domain, its missing parts supplied by reference TRBV7-9 and TRBJ2-5, is DTGVSQNPRHKITKRGQNVTFRCDPISEHNRLYWYRQTLGQGPEFLTYFQNEAQLEKSRLLSDRFSAERPKGSFSTLEIQRTEQGDSAMYLCASSFRAGGYNEQYFGPGTRLLVL.

This clonotype has a count of ten or more. The chain recombines TRBV29-1 with TRBJ1-4; D might be TRBD1 (6 bases). The CDR3 spans 15 residues. Germline CDR1 and CDR2: SQVTM and ANQGSEA. Trimming took off 0 bases at V and 7 bases at J, with 15 bases between the two ends. CDR3: CSVEDLEGVGEKLFF. DNA for the CDR3: TGCAGCGTTGAAGATTTGGAGGGGGTGGGTGAAAAACTGTTTTTT.

The genes are TRBV29-1 and TRBJ1-2, with D possibly TRBD1 on 5 matching bases. This CDR3 spans 14 amino acids. From germline, CDR1 is SQVTM and CDR2 ANQGSEA. Trimming removed 1 base at V and 6 bases at J, with 15 bases between. The CDR3: CSVEGRQRGHGYTF. CDR3 DNA sequence: TGCAGCGTTGAAGGGCGACAGCGAGGCCATGGCTACACCTTC.

This sequence joins TRBV27 and TRBJ1-2, with 11 bases aligning to TRBD1. The germline V gene has CDR1 MNHEY and CDR2 SMNVEV (reference sequence). Unmatched junction bases numbered 8, after V lost 3 bases and J lost 8 bases. This CDR3 has 15 residues. The CDR3 DNA is TGTGCCAGCAGTTTGACCGGACAGGGGGCGCTGGGCTACACCTTC. Translation gives CASSLTGQGALGYTF.

The chain is built from TRBV6-6 and TRBJ2-3; the D gene is possibly TRBD1 (5 bases). The CDR3 consists of 15 residues. V gave up 4 bases and J gave up 2 bases, with 13 bases separating them. Germline CDR1 and CDR2: MNHNY and SVGAGI (reference sequence). The CDR3 loop is CASSSFSGPTDTQYF. The CDR3, as DNA: TGTGCCAGCAGTTCCTTTTCAGGGCCCACAGATACGCAGTATTTT.

A single count supports this clonotype. The chain has TRBV5-1 and TRBJ2-7; the match to TRBD2 covers 9 bases. The CDR3 has 15 residues. The V segment lost 4 bases and the J segment 7 bases; nucleotides outside the gene matches: 12. The V gene's germline CDR1 is SGHRS and CDR2 YFSETQ. DNA of the CDR3: TGCGCCAGCAGCGGTGATAGCGGGGGCCACAATGAGCAGTACTTC. It is translated as CASSGDSGGHNEQYF.

Of note for this clonotype: A read error may explain this, as a much larger clone is one base away. The V gene is TRBV3-1, the J gene TRBJ2-5; tentative D call: TRBD2 (6 bases). Deletions cut 8 bases from V and 11 bases from J, with 18 bases between. The germline CDR1 and CDR2 sequences are LGHDT and YNNKEL (reference sequence). The CDR3 extends over 12 amino acids. The CDR3 sequence: CASSVFWGEQYF. CDR3 coding DNA: TGTGCCAGCTCGGTTTTTTGGGGGGAGCAGTACTTC.

This clonotype has a handful of counts. The chain links TRBV3-1 to TRBJ2-3; 9 positions agree with TRBD2. V shed 1 base, J shed 7 bases, and the junction held 6 bases outside the gene matches. The CDR3 is made up of 15 amino acids. Per germline, CDR1 LGHDT and CDR2 YNNKEL (reference sequence). CDR3 nucleotides: TGTGCCAGCAGCCAAGTAGCGGGGGCAGGAAATACGCAGTATTTT. It is translated as CASSQVAGAGNTQYF.

This clonotype was picked up many times. The chain has TRBV4-1 and TRBJ2-7, with a weak D call TRBD1 (5 bases). Germline CDR1 is MGHRA and CDR2 is YSYEKL. This CDR3 region has 15 residues. V was trimmed by 0 bases and J by 2 bases, leaving 11 bases between them. The CDR3 reads CASSQDWTPAYEQYF. CDR3 DNA: TGCGCCAGCAGCCAAGATTGGACACCTGCCTACGAGCAGTACTTC.

This clonotype has a handful of counts. This chain joins TRBV20-1 and TRBJ2-1, with 7 positions matching TRBD1. This CDR3 is 15 amino acids long. V lost 6 bases and J lost 3; bases outside the gene matches: 11. From germline, CDR1 is DFQATT and CDR2 SNEGSKA (reference sequence). The CDR3, as DNA: TGCAGTGCCTCAGAACAGGGGCGGAACTACAATGAGCAGTTCTTC. This gives the protein CSASEQGRNYNEQFF.

This clonotype showed up just a few times. The J gene is TRBJ2-1, the V gene TRBV4-1; 7 bases agree with TRBD2. The V segment lost 5 bases and the J segment 5 bases; nucleotides outside the gene matches: 15. This CDR3 has 17 amino acids. CDR1 is MGHRA and CDR2 is YSYEKL in the germline V gene. For the CDR3, the DNA is TGCGCCAGCAGCGTAAGACCTGGCGGGAGTGTCGACAATGAGCAGTTCTTC. Protein: CASSVRPGGSVDNEQFF.

This sequence joins TRBV27 and TRBJ2-7, with 9 positions matching TRBD1. With V trimmed by 8 bases and J by 5 bases, 10 bases remained unmatched. Germline CDR1 and CDR2: MNHEY and SMNVEV (reference sequence). The CDR3 consists of 14 residues. CDR3 in amino acids: CASAEGTGIHEQYF. CDR3 nucleotide sequence: TGTGCCAGCGCTGAAGGGACAGGGATCCACGAGCAGTACTTC.

The chain links TRBV4-3 to TRBJ2-5; D may match TRBD1 or TRBD2 (5 bases each). V was cut by 1 base and J by 5 bases, with 11 bases left in between. This CDR3 spans 14 amino acids. Germline V gene lookup returns CDR1 LGHNA and CDR2 YSLEER. The CDR3 region is CASSQVMGDETQYF. CDR3 DNA: TGCGCCAGCAGCCAAGTCATGGGGGACGAGACCCAGTACTTC.

The chain employs TRBV7-2 and TRBJ2-5; possible D gene TRBD1, 5 bases. Trimming cost V 2 bases and J 2 bases, with 15 bases left between them. CDR1 and CDR2 from the germline V gene are SGHTA and FQGNSA. This CDR3 contains 16 residues. The CDR3 region is CASSLQGAIRQETQYF. CDR3 coding DNA: TGTGCCAGCAGCTTACAGGGTGCGATACGACAAGAGACCCAGTACTTC.

This clonotype was seen a few times. As DNA, the CDR3 is TGTGCCAGCAGTCCAACAGGGCGGATGGGAGATACGCAGTATTTT. Translation: CASSPTGRMGDTQYF. This chain links TRBV28 with TRBJ2-3, with D possibly matching TRBD1 (6 bases). The CDR3 contains 15 residues. Trimming pared 5 bases from V and 5 bases from J, leaving 17 bases between. Germline-derived CDR1 and CDR2 are MDHEN and SYDVKM.

V gene TRBV5-1 combines with J gene TRBJ2-6; D call uncertain. Looked up from germline, CDR1 is SGHRS and CDR2 is YFSETQ. This CDR3 has 16 residues. Trimming shortened V by 4 bases and J by 3 bases, and 14 bases separated the two germline ends. This CDR3 reads CASSASKTRGANVLTF. The CDR3 DNA reads as TGCGCCAGCAGCGCGTCAAAAACCCGTGGGGCCAACGTCCTGACTTTC.

This clonotype has more than one count but fewer than ten. V gene TRBV12-3 or TRBV12-4 combines with J gene TRBJ2-5, with TRBD1 matching 7 bases. This CDR3 region has 14 residues. The V and J ends lost 8 bases and 1 base, in that order; junction bases with no gene match: 7. CDR3: CASGGQEFQETQYF. The DNA of the CDR3 is TGTGCCAGCGGCGGACAGGAATTCCAAGAGACCCAGTACTTC.

The rearrangement uses TRBV12-3 or TRBV12-4 and TRBJ2-4; TRBD1 matches 7 bases. V shed 6 bases and J 0 bases; nucleotides not matched to a gene: 5. CDR3 size: 15 residues. Here the CDR3 DNA reads TGTGCCAGCAGCATGACAGGGAAAGCCAAAAACATTCAGTACTTC. Amino acids: CASSMTGKAKNIQYF.

CDR3: CASSLIADNSPLHF. The CDR3 DNA follows: TGTGCCAGCAGCTTAATCGCCGATAATTCACCCCTCCACTTT. V usage is TRBV7-2 and J usage is TRBJ1-6; D unresolved. CDR3 size: 14 residues. V lost 2 bases and J 5 bases, leaving 7 bases between the germline ends. Germline V lookup: CDR1 SGHTA, CDR2 FQGNSA.

The chain recombines TRBV7-8 with TRBJ1-4; D is perhaps TRBD1 (5 bases). There are 18 residues in the CDR3. With 4 bases removed from V and 0 bases from J, the gap between germline ends came to 18 bases. Germline CDR1 SGHVS, CDR2 FQNEAQ. Here the CDR3 reads CASSSTLLQGATNEKLFF. In nucleotides, the CDR3 is TGTGCCAGCAGCTCAACGCTGTTGCAGGGAGCAACTAATGAAAAACTGTTTTTT.

This clonotype was seen more than once but under ten times. The chain joins TRBV4-2 to TRBJ2-5; 14 nucleotides line up with TRBD2. The DNA matches TRBJ2-7 better at its end, which makes the J call doubtful. The CDR3 is made up of 16 amino acids. Per the germline V gene, CDR1 is LGHNA and CDR2 is YNFKEQ. This chain's CDR3 is CASSQGLAGGRYEQYF. CDR3 DNA sequence: TGTGCCAGCAGCCAAGGACTAGCGGGGGGGCGGTACGAGCAGTACTTC.

A remark on this clonotype: A read error may account for a junction end that differs from germline. V and J are TRBV12-3 or TRBV12-4 and TRBJ2-3, with D perhaps matching TRBD2 (6 bases). This CDR3 comprises 12 residues. CDR3 sequence reads: CASSLSGDRQYF. DNA for the CDR3: TGTGCCAGCAGTTTATCGGGGGATAGGCAGTATTTT.

Comments on this clonotype: A much larger clone lies one base from this, so it may be a read error. The V and J genes are TRBV20-1 and TRBJ1-2; D remains unclear. Trimming left V 1 base short and J 4 bases short, with 16 bases between. There are 15 residues in the CDR3. The germline gives CDR1 DFQATT, CDR2 SNEGSKA (reference sequence). The CDR3 DNA is TGCAGTGCTAGAGTGAAGGCGAATACTAGCTATGGCTACACCTTC. Protein: CSARVKANTSYGYTF.

This chain joins TRBV19 and TRBJ2-1; no definite D call. The CDR3 spans 14 residues. V lost 7 bases and J 7 bases, leaving 17 bases between the germline ends. Germline V lookup: CDR1 LNHDA, CDR2 SQIVND (reference sequence). This chain's CDR3 is CASKWVVARNEQFF. CDR3 nucleotide sequence: TGTGCCAGTAAATGGGTGGTAGCTCGGAATGAGCAGTTCTTC.

This clonotype showed up just a few times. The rearrangement uses TRBV14 and TRBJ2-2; D remains unclear. The V gene lost 4 bases and the J gene lost 6 bases, with 6 bases spanning the gap. The CDR3 sequence is 12 residues long. Germline V gene lookup returns CDR1 SGHDN and CDR2 FVKESK. DNA for the CDR3: TGTGCCAGCAGCCGCGGACCCGGGGAGCTGTTTTTT. Its translation: CASSRGPGELFF. The entire variable domain, with the rest obtained from reference TRBV14 and TRBJ2-2, is as follows: EAGVTQFPSHSVIEKGQTVTLRCDPISGHDNLYWYRRVMGKEIKFLLHFVKESKQDESGMPNNRFLAERTGGTYSTLKVQPAELEDSGVYFCASSRGPGELFFGEGSRLTVL.

DNA of the CDR3: TGTGCCTGGAGGGGACAGCCAGGGTCCGAGCAGTACTTC. Its translation: CAWRGQPGSEQYF. The V gene is TRBV30, the J gene TRBJ2-7; 7 bases line up with TRBD1. Looked up from germline, CDR1 is GTSNPN and CDR2 is SVGIG (reference sequence). The CDR3 contains 13 residues. J lost 6 bases, V lost 3 bases, and 8 bases had no gene match.

This clonotype was seen only a few times. The genes are TRBV7-2 and TRBJ2-2; 8 nucleotides agree with TRBD2. The J segment lost 5 bases and the V segment lost 8 bases, leaving 13 bases of the junction unmatched. The CDR3 runs to 16 residues. The germline V gene encodes CDR1 SGHTA and CDR2 FQGNSA. The DNA for the CDR3 is TGTGCCAGCCGCTCAGCCCGGGGGGGCCGTACCGGGGAGCTGTTTTTT. Encoded protein: CASRSARGGRTGELFF.